A single sample gave rise to the 20 T cell receptor beta chains below, sequenced in a study of fetal regulatory T cell absence and autoimmunity. Here immunoSEQ multiplex PCR was the method, and the copy in TCRdb shows in-frame clones only, minus some. The table records around 100,000 clones, approximately 79% of them present only once. Sequenced input: pancreas tissue. These receptors all stem from a male donor with IPEX syndrome.

V and J are TRBV7-9 and TRBJ2-5; D is undetermined. CDR3 length equals 13 residues. Germline V lookup: CDR1 SEHNR, CDR2 FQNEAQ (reference sequence). With 4 bases removed from V and 5 bases from J, the gap between germline ends came to 11 bases. This CDR3 reads CASSSLDSETQYF. The CDR3 DNA reads TGTGCCAGCAGCTCTCTCGATTCGGAGACCCAGTACTTC.

V and J are TRBV5-4 and TRBJ2-2; the match to TRBD2 covers 9 bases. CDR1 is SGHNT and CDR2 is YYREEE in the germline V gene (reference sequence). Losses at the gene ends were 4 bases for V and 6 bases for J; bases not matched to a gene: 7. CDR3 size: 15 residues. The CDR3 is CASSGLAGWAGELFF. The CDR3 nucleotides read TGTGCCAGCAGCGGGCTAGCGGGATGGGCCGGGGAGCTGTTTTTT.

The V gene is TRBV27, the J gene TRBJ2-3, with D tentatively TRBD2 (5 bases). Trimming removed 5 bases at V and 6 bases at J, with 18 bases between. The CDR3 consists of 15 residues. CDR1 MNHEY and CDR2 SMNVEV come from the germline V gene (reference sequence). CDR3 DNA: TGTGCCAGCAGTCCACGACCGAGGGCCTCGGATACGCAGTATTTT. It is translated as CASSPRPRASDTQYF.

As concerns this clone: Sequence at one end of the junction differs from germline and may be a read error. The chain carries TRBV10-3 and TRBJ2-7; 10 nucleotides line up with TRBD1. This CDR3 has 15 residues. Germline-derived CDR1 and CDR2 are ENHRY and SYGVKD. CDR3 nucleotide sequence: TGTGCCATCAGTGACGGACAGGGGGTGTCCGGAGGGTCCCTGTGG. Amino acid sequence: CAISDGQGVSGGSLW.

The gene calls are TRBV19 and TRBJ1-5; 10 bases are shared with TRBD1. After removal of 3 bases from V and 1 base from J, the junction contained 3 bases not matched to a gene. The CDR3 consists of 16 residues. Germline lookup yields CDR1 LNHDA and CDR2 SQIVND (reference sequence). The CDR3: CASSIWTGGSNQPQHF. Here the CDR3 DNA reads TGTGCCAGTAGTATCTGGACAGGGGGGAGCAATCAGCCCCAGCATTTT.

The chain uses TRBV29-1 and TRBJ2-5, with TRBD2 matching 7 bases. After removal of 7 bases from V and 4 bases from J, the junction contained 15 bases not matched to a gene. CDR1 is SQVTM and CDR2 is ANQGSEA in the germline V gene. CDR3 length equals 15 residues. CDR3 sequence reads: CSAEKPGRRGETQYF. DNA for the CDR3: TGCAGCGCCGAAAAACCCGGGAGGAGAGGAGAGACCCAGTACTTC.

This clone was detected a few times. The chain employs TRBV7-9 and TRBJ2-2; no firm D call. In germline, CDR1 is SEHNR, CDR2 FQNEAQ (reference sequence). The length of the CDR3 is 12 residues. The germline V and J ends were trimmed by 7 bases and 2 bases, with 5 bases remaining between them. CDR3 loop: CASKDNTGELFF. CDR3 nucleotide sequence: TGTGCCAGCAAGGACAACACCGGGGAGCTGTTTTTT.

This clone showed up just a few times. The chain combines TRBV5-1 with TRBJ2-1, with D perhaps TRBD1 (5 bases). Germline V gene lookup returns CDR1 SGHRS and CDR2 YFSETQ. The CDR3 sequence is 14 residues long. V was trimmed by 0 bases and J by 2 bases, leaving 6 bases between them. The CDR3 nucleotides read TGCGCCAGCAGCTTGGGGACACCCTACAATGAGCAGTTCTTC. It specifies CASSLGTPYNEQFF.

Comments on this clone: A single base separates this from a much larger clone, so it may be a read error. The chain employs TRBV11-3 and TRBJ2-3, with 12 bases identical to TRBD2. Germline assignment: CDR1 SGHNT and CDR2 YENEEA. This CDR3 has 15 amino acids. V dropped 5 bases and J dropped 3; count of bases not matched to a gene: 3. CDR3 sequence reads: CASSPGLAGTDTQYF. CDR3 nucleotide sequence: TGTGCCAGCAGCCCAGGACTAGCGGGAACAGATACGCAGTATTTT.

V usage is TRBV27 and J usage is TRBJ2-7; D not certain. The CDR3 contains 16 residues. V was clipped by 0 bases and J by 0 bases, with 12 bases between them. Germline CDR1 reads MNHEY; CDR2 reads SMNVEV (reference sequence). DNA for the CDR3: TGTGCCAGCAGTTTATCAGGTAGCCATTACTCCTACGAGCAGTACTTC. Protein: CASSLSGSHYSYEQYF.

The chain carries TRBV27 and TRBJ2-5; TRBD1 agrees at 8 bases. This CDR3 contains 13 residues. Germline CDR1 and CDR2: MNHEY and SMNVEV (reference sequence). V shed 5 bases, J shed 4 bases, and the junction held 3 bases outside the gene matches. The CDR3 region is CASSPDRGETQYF. The CDR3, as DNA: TGTGCCAGCAGTCCCGACAGGGGAGAGACCCAGTACTTC.

V is TRBV10-3 and J is TRBJ2-2, with TRBD2 as a possible D gene (6 bases). This CDR3 spans 14 amino acids. Germline values: CDR1 ENHRY, CDR2 SYGVKD. V was clipped by 4 bases and J by 5 bases, with 11 bases between them. The CDR3 here is CAISVVRGTGELFF. In DNA, the CDR3 is TGTGCCATCAGTGTAGTCCGGGGGACCGGGGAGCTGTTTTTT.

This chain joins TRBV25-1 and TRBJ2-1, with a weak D call TRBD1 (7 bases). The CDR3 is 16 amino acids. Trimming took off 2 bases at V and 4 bases at J, with 15 bases between the two ends. The germline CDR1 and CDR2 sequences are MGHDK and SYGVNS. The CDR3 is CASSERRRGPYNEQFF. The CDR3 DNA follows: TGTGCCAGCAGTGAAAGGCGGAGGGGGCCGTACAATGAGCAGTTCTTC.

This clone was counted a few times. This chain joins TRBV7-2 and TRBJ1-1, with a possible D match to TRBD1 (5 bases). V lost 2 bases and J 0 bases, leaving 7 bases between the germline ends. CDR1 and CDR2 (germline): SGHTA, FQGNSA. The CDR3 extends over 14 amino acids. The CDR3 DNA reads as TGTGCCAGCAGCTTACAGGGCATGAACACTGAAGCTTTCTTT. The encoded protein is CASSLQGMNTEAFF.

About this clone: Other DNA sequences in this specimen translate into the identical CDR3. The V call is TRBV5-1, the J call TRBJ2-7; no clear D gene. The germline gives CDR1 SGHRS, CDR2 YFSETQ. V was trimmed by 0 bases and J by 3 bases, leaving 4 bases between them. The CDR3 is 12 amino acids. The DNA of the CDR3 is TGCGCCAGCAGCTTGGGGGGCTACGAGCAGTACTTC. Translation gives CASSLGGYEQYF.

The chain uses TRBV4-2 and TRBJ2-5; TRBD2 matches 9 bases. The J segment lost 1 base and the V segment lost 0 bases, leaving 6 bases of the junction unmatched. This CDR3 has 17 residues. The germline V gene encodes CDR1 LGHNA and CDR2 YNFKEQ. CDR3 loop: CASSQDQKREAQETQYF. The CDR3 DNA follows: TGTGCCAGCAGCCAAGATCAGAAGCGGGAGGCCCAAGAGACCCAGTACTTC.

V and J are TRBV11-2 and TRBJ2-1, with 15 positions matching TRBD2. V shed 5 bases and J 9 bases; nucleotides not matched to a gene: 11. CDR1 is SGHAT, CDR2 FQNNGV, per germline. CDR3 length equals 17 residues. The chain's CDR3 is CASSLAVGLAGGGEQFF. CDR3 DNA: TGTGCCAGCAGCCTTGCTGTCGGACTAGCGGGAGGGGGTGAGCAGTTCTTC.

Only one count was recorded for this clone. The chain has TRBV18 and TRBJ2-5, with D possibly matching TRBD1 (6 bases). The CDR3 is 15 residues long. With 4 bases removed from V and 3 bases from J, the gap between germline ends came to 15 bases. Germline V CDR1 and CDR2: KGHSH, LQKENI. In DNA form, the CDR3 reads TGTGCCAGCTCACGCCAGGGGTTTAGGGAAGAGACCCAGTACTTC. This sequence encodes CASSRQGFREETQYF.

Only a few counts were recorded for this clone. This CDR3 reads CASSYSTSGSNEQFF. DNA for the CDR3: TGTGCCAGCAGTTACTCGACTAGCGGGAGCAATGAGCAGTTCTTC. J is TRBJ2-1 and V is TRBV6-5, with 12 bases aligning to TRBD2. From germline, CDR1 is MNHEY and CDR2 SVGAGI. The V segment lost 0 bases and the J segment 6 bases; nucleotides outside the gene matches: 0. The CDR3 sequence is 15 residues long.

V usage is TRBV18 and J usage is TRBJ1-5, with TRBD1 matching 9 bases. The J segment lost 2 bases and the V segment lost 4 bases, leaving 0 bases of the junction unmatched. The CDR3 loop spans 14 amino acids. Germline lookup yields CDR1 KGHSH and CDR2 LQKENI. Written as DNA, the CDR3 is TGTGCCAGCTCACGGACAGGGGGCAATCAGCCCCAGCATTTT. Encoded protein: CASSRTGGNQPQHF. The full variable domain, its missing parts supplied by reference TRBV18 and TRBJ1-5, is NAGVMQNPRHLVRRRGQEARLRCSPMKGHSHVYWYRQLPEEGLKFMVYLQKENIIDESGMPKERFSAEFPKEGPSILRIQQVVRGDSAAYFCASSRTGGNQPQHFGDGTRLSIL.